A selection of T cell receptor beta chains follows, all from one sample in a study of shared T cell receptors in the human thymus. Sequencing used immunoSEQ multiplex PCR; TCRdb keeps in-frame clones, though not all of them. The data hold hundreds of thousands of clones, with about 90% observed a single time. Another study also made use of these data, one on human thymus T cells.

Sample: thymocytes. These receptors all come from a boy in the first two years of life with a congenital heart defect. Each CDR3 is given with its conserved first and last residue. The D gene is left open where the match is weak. Only part of the rows carry a size: once, few, many, or a class if the clone is expanded.

clone size: .; J gene: TRBJ2-5; V gene: TRBV5-5; D gene: TRBD1; CDR3 DNA: TGTGCCAGCAGCTTAGAAGGACAGGGAATGCAAGAGACCCAGTACTTC; CDR3 protein: CASSLEGQGMQETQYF
clone size: .; J gene: TRBJ2-1; V gene: TRBV9; D gene: TRBD2; CDR3 DNA: TGTGCCAGCAGCCCAGAGGGGACTAGCGCACTACAAAACAATGAGCAGTTCTTC; CDR3 protein: CASSPEGTSALQNNEQFF
clone size: .; J gene: TRBJ2-1; V gene: TRBV9; D gene: TRBD2; CDR3 DNA: TGTGCCAGCAGCGTAGGGGGGACTAAAAGCTCCTACAATGAGCAGTTCTTC; CDR3 protein: CASSVGGTKSSYNEQFF
clone size: .; J gene: TRBJ1-4; V gene: TRBV14; D gene: TRBD1; CDR3 DNA: TGTGCCAGCAGCCAATGTCAACAGGGGGCGAGGGAAAAACTGTTTTTT; CDR3 protein: CASSQCQQGAREKLFF
clone size: .; J gene: TRBJ1-2; V gene: TRBV10-3; D gene: TRBD1; CDR3 DNA: TGTGCCATACGGAGGGGGCCGAGCTATGGCTACACCTTC; CDR3 protein: CAIRRGPSYGYTF
clone size: .; J gene: TRBJ1-6; V gene: TRBV30; D gene: .; CDR3 DNA: TGTGCCTGGAGTGTACCCCCCCGGGTCCGAAATTCCCCCCTCCACTTT; CDR3 protein: CAWSVPPRVRNSPLHF
clone size: .; J gene: TRBJ1-6; V gene: TRBV7-9; D gene: .; CDR3 DNA: TGTGCCAGCAGCGGGAGCTCCTATAATTCACCCCTCCACTTT; CDR3 protein: CASSGSSYNSPLHF
clone size: .; J gene: TRBJ2-2; V gene: TRBV6-1; D gene: TRBD1; CDR3 DNA: TGTGCCAGCAGTGTCGACAGGGACGGGGGGGAGCTGTTTTTT; CDR3 protein: CASSVDRDGGELFF
clone size: .; J gene: TRBJ2-1; V gene: TRBV18; D gene: TRBD2; CDR3 DNA: TGTGCCAGCTCACCAGACCAGCGGGGAAATGAGCAGTTCTTC; CDR3 protein: CASSPDQRGNEQFF
clone size: .; J gene: TRBJ1-4; V gene: TRBV6-1; D gene: .; CDR3 DNA: TGTGCCAGCAGTGCCCTGAAGGGGTTGGGGGAAAAACTGTTTTTT; CDR3 protein: CASSALKGLGEKLFF
clone size: .; J gene: TRBJ2-3; V gene: TRBV15; D gene: TRBD1; CDR3 DNA: TGTGCCACCAGCAAAGAAGGGACAGGGGGCAGAAATACGCAGTATTTT; CDR3 protein: CATSKEGTGGRNTQYF
clone size: .; J gene: TRBJ2-5; V gene: TRBV4-3; D gene: TRBD2; CDR3 DNA: TGCGCCAGCAGCCACGTACTAGCGGGAAACCAAGAGACCCAGTACTTC; CDR3 protein: CASSHVLAGNQETQYF
clone size: .; J gene: TRBJ2-1; V gene: TRBV10-3; D gene: TRBD2; CDR3 DNA: TGTGCCATCAGCCCTGTGGGAACTAGCGGCTTGGGCAATGAGCAGTTCTTC; CDR3 protein: CAISPVGTSGLGNEQFF
clone size: .; J gene: TRBJ2-7; V gene: TRBV28; D gene: .; CDR3 DNA: TGTGCCAGCAGTTCTACCAGTAACAGGCACTACGAGCAGTACTTC; CDR3 protein: CASSSTSNRHYEQYF
clone size: few; J gene: TRBJ1-3; V gene: TRBV16; D gene: TRBD1; CDR3 DNA: TGTGCCAGCAGCCGAGTGGGACAGGGGCTTGGAAACACCATATATTTT; CDR3 protein: CASSRVGQGLGNTIYF
clone size: .; J gene: TRBJ2-7; V gene: TRBV28; D gene: TRBD1; CDR3 DNA: TGTGCCAGCAGTTTTGGAACAGGGGAGTACGAGCAGTACTTC; CDR3 protein: CASSFGTGEYEQYF
clone size: .; J gene: TRBJ2-2; V gene: TRBV30; D gene: .; CDR3 DNA: TGTGCCTGGGGAGCGGGGAACACCGGGGAGCTGTTTTTT; CDR3 protein: CAWGAGNTGELFF
clone size: .; J gene: TRBJ2-2; V gene: TRBV29-1; D gene: TRBD2; CDR3 DNA: TGCAGCGTCTCTCCTCCCTCTGATACTAGCGGGAGGGTCGGGGAGCTGTTTTTT; CDR3 protein: CSVSPPSDTSGRVGELFF
clone size: .; J gene: TRBJ2-7; V gene: TRBV6-1; D gene: TRBD1; CDR3 DNA: TGTGCCAGCATTGGCGGAGGGACAGGGAACTACGAGCAGTACTTC; CDR3 protein: CASIGGGTGNYEQYF
clone size: .; J gene: TRBJ1-4; V gene: TRBV15; D gene: .; CDR3 DNA: TGTGCCACCAGCAGCGAAGACATCAGGGTAACTGAAAAACTGTTTTTT; CDR3 protein: CATSSEDIRVTEKLFF
clone size: .; J gene: TRBJ2-7; V gene: TRBV5-1; D gene: TRBD2; CDR3 DNA: TGCGCCAGCAGCTTTACCCTAGCGGGGTCGTACGAGCAGTACTTC; CDR3 protein: CASSFTLAGSYEQYF
clone size: .; J gene: TRBJ2-7; V gene: TRBV10-2; D gene: .; CDR3 DNA: TGCGCCAGCAGGGACAGATCCTACGAGCAGTACTTC; CDR3 protein: CASRDRSYEQYF
clone size: once; J gene: TRBJ2-5; V gene: TRBV13; D gene: TRBD2; CDR3 DNA: TGTGCCAGCAGCTTCCGAAGACTAGCGGGGTTCGGAGAGACCCAGTACTTC; CDR3 protein: CASSFRRLAGFGETQYF
clone size: .; J gene: TRBJ2-5; V gene: TRBV19; D gene: TRBD1; CDR3 DNA: TGTGCCAGTAGTATCACTCCGGACAGGGGGCAGAGAGAGACCCAGTACTTC; CDR3 protein: CASSITPDRGQRETQYF
clone size: .; J gene: TRBJ2-1; V gene: TRBV5-6; D gene: TRBD2; CDR3 DNA: TGTGCCAGCAGCAGGAGGGGTCCTAGCGGGGGGGCAAGCTACAATGAGCAGTTCTTC; CDR3 protein: CASSRRGPSGGASYNEQFF
clone size: .; J gene: TRBJ2-2; V gene: TRBV6-4; D gene: TRBD2; CDR3 DNA: TGTGCCAGCCGAGCGGGGGGGAAAGACGGGGAGCTGTTTTTT; CDR3 protein: CASRAGGKDGELFF
clone size: .; J gene: TRBJ2-4; V gene: TRBV28; D gene: .; CDR3 DNA: TGTGCCAGCAGTCTAACAGGTGACAAAAACATTCAGTACTTC; CDR3 protein: CASSLTGDKNIQYF
clone size: few; J gene: TRBJ2-7; V gene: TRBV5-4; D gene: TRBD1; CDR3 DNA: TGTGCCAGCAGCTGGGACAGGGGAGGAGACGAGCAGTACTTC; CDR3 protein: CASSWDRGGDEQYF
clone size: .; J gene: TRBJ2-3; V gene: TRBV6-1; D gene: .; CDR3 DNA: TGTGCCAGCAGTGAAGGGGACTCACCACAGACAGATACGCAGTATTTT; CDR3 protein: CASSEGDSPQTDTQYF
clone size: .; J gene: TRBJ2-1; V gene: TRBV19; D gene: TRBD2; CDR3 DNA: TGTGCCAGTAGTATATTCCACGCGGGACTAGCGGAGAACAATGAGCAGTTCTTC; CDR3 protein: CASSIFHAGLAENNEQFF
clone size: .; J gene: TRBJ2-1; V gene: TRBV11-2; D gene: TRBD2; CDR3 DNA: TGTGCCAGCAGCTTAGAGTTACGGGAGGCAATCTACAATGAGCAGTTCTTC; CDR3 protein: CASSLELREAIYNEQFF
clone size: .; J gene: TRBJ2-2; V gene: TRBV2; D gene: .; CDR3 DNA: TGTGCCAGCAGGGATCAGGGTTACGGAGCCGGGGAGCTGTTTTTT; CDR3 protein: CASRDQGYGAGELFF
clone size: few; J gene: TRBJ1-1; V gene: TRBV7-9; D gene: .; CDR3 DNA: TGTGCCAGCAGCCCCATGGGGGGGCGGACTGAAGCTTTCTTT; CDR3 protein: CASSPMGGRTEAFF
clone size: .; J gene: TRBJ1-5; V gene: TRBV6-1; D gene: TRBD1; CDR3 DNA: TGTGCCAGCAGTACACGACAGGGGTTTAATCAGCCCCAGCATTTT; CDR3 protein: CASSTRQGFNQPQHF
clone size: .; J gene: TRBJ2-5; V gene: TRBV7-2; D gene: TRBD2; CDR3 DNA: TGTGCCAGCAGCTTGGGGACTAGCGGGAGGGAGACCCAGTACTTC; CDR3 protein: CASSLGTSGRETQYF
clone size: .; J gene: TRBJ2-1; V gene: TRBV4-3; D gene: .; CDR3 DNA: TGCGCCAGCAGCCAAGAAAGGTGGCGAGCGGGTCCTAAGGGGCAGTTCTTC; CDR3 protein: CASSQERWRAGPKGQFF
clone size: .; J gene: TRBJ2-7; V gene: TRBV4-3; D gene: TRBD2; CDR3 DNA: TGCGCCAGCAGCCGAGAAGTACTGGCGGGAGTGGATGAGCAGTACTTC; CDR3 protein: CASSREVLAGVDEQYF
clone size: .; J gene: TRBJ2-7; V gene: TRBV27; D gene: TRBD2; CDR3 DNA: TGTGCCAGCAGTTCCACACTAGCGCCACACTACGAGCAGTACTTC; CDR3 protein: CASSSTLAPHYEQYF
clone size: .; J gene: TRBJ2-7; V gene: TRBV23-1; D gene: TRBD1; CDR3 DNA: TGCGCCAGCAGTCATTCTCAGGGGGTCTCCTACGAGCAGTACTTC; CDR3 protein: CASSHSQGVSYEQYF
clone size: .; J gene: TRBJ2-1; V gene: TRBV5-1; D gene: TRBD2; CDR3 DNA: TGCGCCAGCAGCTCAGGTTTTGGGACTAGCGGGAGCGATGAGCAGTTCTTC; CDR3 protein: CASSSGFGTSGSDEQFF
clone size: .; J gene: TRBJ2-1; V gene: TRBV29-1; D gene: TRBD2; CDR3 DNA: TGCAGCTCTGGGGCGGGAGGTGACAATGAGCAGTTCTTC; CDR3 protein: CSSGAGGDNEQFF
clone size: few; J gene: TRBJ2-7; V gene: TRBV5-4; D gene: .; CDR3 DNA: TGTGCCAGCATGTATGGCCCCTCGGAGGAGCAGTACTTC; CDR3 protein: CASMYGPSEEQYF
clone size: .; J gene: TRBJ1-2; V gene: TRBV7-2; D gene: .; CDR3 DNA: TGTGCCAGCAGCCCAGTTCGCTATGGCTACACCTTC; CDR3 protein: CASSPVRYGYTF
clone size: .; J gene: TRBJ1-6; V gene: TRBV4-3; D gene: TRBD1; CDR3 DNA: TGCGCCAGCAGCCCCGGGACAGATAATTCACCCCTCCACTTT; CDR3 protein: CASSPGTDNSPLHF
clone size: .; J gene: TRBJ2-1; V gene: TRBV9; D gene: .; CDR3 DNA: TGTGCCAGCAGCGTACGGGGGGACATTCGCTCCTACAATGAGCAGTTCTTC; CDR3 protein: CASSVRGDIRSYNEQFF
clone size: .; J gene: TRBJ2-7; V gene: TRBV19; D gene: .; CDR3 DNA: TGTGCCAGTAGTATGGGGAGACAGGCTCCACCCGACCTATCCTACGAGCAGTACTTC; CDR3 protein: CASSMGRQAPPDLSYEQYF
clone size: .; J gene: TRBJ2-7; V gene: TRBV28; D gene: .; CDR3 DNA: TGTGCCAGCACCCCGAGCCTTGGTAGCGCCTACGAGCAGTACTTC; CDR3 protein: CASTPSLGSAYEQYF
clone size: .; J gene: TRBJ2-4; V gene: TRBV13; D gene: TRBD1; CDR3 DNA: TGTGCCAGCAGCTTTAACGAACAGGGGATTACCAAAAACATTCAGTACTTC; CDR3 protein: CASSFNEQGITKNIQYF
clone size: .; J gene: TRBJ2-1; V gene: TRBV7-7; D gene: .; CDR3 DNA: TGTGCCAGCAGCTCGGGACTGTCCTCCTACAATGAGCAGTTCTTC; CDR3 protein: CASSSGLSSYNEQFF
clone size: .; J gene: TRBJ2-1; V gene: TRBV7-9; D gene: .; CDR3 DNA: TGTGCCAGCAGCTTTACTAGTTCTTCCTACAATGAGCAGTTCTTC; CDR3 protein: CASSFTSSSYNEQFF
clone size: .; J gene: TRBJ2-4; V gene: TRBV10-2; D gene: .; CDR3 DNA: TGCGCCACCGCTAGAGGCATTCAGTACTTC; CDR3 protein: CATARGIQYF
clone size: .; J gene: TRBJ2-7; V gene: TRBV6-4; D gene: TRBD1; CDR3 DNA: TGTGCCAGCAGTGACTCGGGACAGTCCTACTACGAGCAGTACTTC; CDR3 protein: CASSDSGQSYYEQYF
clone size: few; J gene: TRBJ1-3; V gene: TRBV9; D gene: TRBD1; CDR3 DNA: TGTGCCAGCAGCGCATCCACACAGGGGAACACCATATATTTT; CDR3 protein: CASSASTQGNTIYF
clone size: .; J gene: TRBJ2-5; V gene: TRBV7-8; D gene: .; CDR3 DNA: TGTGCCAGCAGCTTAGCCTCACTTAGCGGGACCCAGTACTTC; CDR3 protein: CASSLASLSGTQYF
clone size: .; J gene: TRBJ2-7; V gene: TRBV4-3; D gene: TRBD2; CDR3 DNA: TGCGCCAGCAGCCACGAATGGGCTAGCGGGACCCCTGTTGGGACTGTCTACGAGCAGTACTTC; CDR3 protein: CASSHEWASGTPVGTVYEQYF